The present entry profiles one T cell receptor (beta chain) with its context. In its sample, this clone was seen once. Its cognate antigen has yet to be identified. No per-base quality is available; no much larger clone lies one base away. Approximately 2 micrograms of genomic DNA were extracted from cryopreserved PBMCs for TCR beta library preparation. Longitudinal blood samples from CLL patients receiving ibrutinib monotherapy were subjected to high-throughput TCR beta sequencing. Patients were enrolled in a phase 2 open-label single-center ibrutinib monotherapy trial. CDR1 and CDR2 (SGHAT, FQNNGV) derive from the germline V gene. The CDR3 measures 16 amino acids from cysteine to phenylalanine. This entry keeps only the CDR3 DNA: 48 bases, framed from base 1. The germline V and J ends show losses of 4 bases and 5 bases respectively, and no gene match explains 11 bases of the junction. This record comes from a study of cytotoxic CD8 clonotypes in ibrutinib-treated CLL (dated by TCRdb to about 2021). About the investigation overall: The cohort was composed of 11 relapsed/refractory and roughly 15 treatment-naive patients; IGHV unmutated status was identified in some 17 patients. Responses were partial in 24 patients and complete in 2; after median approximately 69 months follow-up, about 14 stayed in remission and some twelve progressed. Response samples were obtained after a median of about 13 months of treatment, with a range of roughly 6 to 36 months. Samples averaged roughly 280,000 productive templates and 90,000 to 100,000 productive rearrangements. Longitudinal samples were available for about 30% of the 86 trial participants. Cryopreserved peripheral blood mononuclear cells were collected at three points: before therapy, at response, and at either sustained remission or disease progression. Every sample from remission and from progressive disease was obtained while the patients were still on ibrutinib. What the research found in general, with its limitations: Clonality rose at ibrutinib response, remained stable during sustained remission, and dropped back toward baseline at progression. Sustained-remission and progressing patients did not have matched sampling times, and lymph node repertoires were not examined. Public clonotypes were found to be uncommon and were observed to contract or remain stable during treatment; the increase in clonality was shown to reflect expansion of private clonotypes at ibrutinib response. Baseline clonality exceeded that of age-matched healthy donors and correlated strongly with circulating CD8+ T-cell counts.

On a MiSeq, deep resolution sequencing aimed for a depth between 1 in 1 million and 1 in 200,000 T cells, with each clonotype covered 10x on average. TCR beta libraries were generated with the immunoSEQ hsTCRB Kit. On the study's bioinformatics: Data were analyzed with ImmunoSEQ Data Assistant and ImmunoSEQ Analyzer, with V, D and J genes assigned per IMGT definitions. Clonality, with values ranging from 0 to 1, was calculated as one minus the normalized Shannon entropy of productive rearrangement frequencies. Only overrepresented clonotypes making up at least 0.05% of the repertoire of each patient were included in the public clonotype analysis. Approximately 12 repertoires from age-matched healthy donors, obtained from immuneACCESS, served as clonality controls. Sourced from immuneACCESS, this table was stored by TCRdb with only in-frame sequences that have V and J called. A share of the clones is absent; for the studies checked, an unresolved V gene accounts for under half, and the remainder has no known explanation. V and J calls and clone size are as listed in that table; D and trimming were resolved from the DNA. Present in this sample are 300,000 to 400,000 clones, roughly 70% of which were seen just once. The ten top clones hold roughly 6% of the sample.

The sample here was PBMCs, taken after 36 months of ibrutinib treatment. The sequence links TRBV11-2 to TRBJ2-5, and 9 junctional nucleotides match TRBD2. This sequence was found in a human donor with chronic lymphocytic leukemia. The DNA sequence is TGTGCCAGCAGCTCGGACAGGTCCAGCGGGGGGGAGACCCAGTACTTC. The resulting protein is CASSSDRSSGGETQYF.